What follows are 6 T cell receptor beta chains derived from one specimen sequenced in a study of monozygotic twins with inflammatory bowel disease. No DNA is given; TCRdb re-called the 5' RACE reads and lists each CDR3 protein once. The sample holds tens of thousands of distinct CDR3 sequences. The sequenced sample was blood. The receptor set was obtained from a human donor with ulcerative colitis or Crohn's disease, or a healthy co-twin of an affected twin (not recorded which).

The chain carries TRBV6-5 and TRBJ2-1. This CDR3 has 16 amino acids. The germline V gene has CDR1 MNHEY and CDR2 SVGAGI. The CDR3 loop reads CASSPTPSGSYNEQFF.

CDR3 sequence: CASSFREPYPDTQYF. The chain joins TRBV7-9 to TRBJ2-3; no DNA is available, so the TRBD2 call from TCRdb remains unchecked. The CDR3 is made up of 15 amino acids. Germline assignment: CDR1 SEHNR and CDR2 FQNEAQ (reference sequence). Based on the CDR3 plus reference TRBV7-9 and TRBJ2-3, the full variable domain is DTGVSQNPRHKITKRGQNVTFRCDPISEHNRLYWYRQTLGQGPEFLTYFQNEAQLEKSRLLSDRFSAERPKGSFSTLEIQRTEQGDSAMYLCASSFREPYPDTQYFGPGTRLTVL.

The chain recombines TRBV5-8 with TRBJ1-6. The CDR3 covers 13 residues. CDR1 and CDR2 (germline): SGHTS, YDEGEE. CDR3 sequence reads: CASSLDENSPLHF.

V usage is TRBV5-1 and J usage is TRBJ1-4; lacking DNA, the TRBD1 call made by TCRdb goes unchecked. The CDR3 totals 17 residues. The germline V gene has CDR1 SGHRS and CDR2 YFSETQ. The CDR3 sequence is CASSLSGTATTNEKLFF.

The CDR3 here is CASSSGGGSYTF. The rearrangement links TRBV12-3 or TRBV12-4 to TRBJ1-2. This CDR3 is 12 amino acids long.

The genes are TRBV3-1 and TRBJ2-6. CDR3 length: 16 amino acids. The germline gives CDR1 LGHDT, CDR2 YNNKEL (reference sequence). CDR3 region: CASSQRYGSGANVLTF. The full variable domain, completed using reference TRBV3-1 and TRBJ2-6, is DTAVSQTPKYLVTQMGNDKSIKCEQNLGHDTMYWYKQDSKKFLKIMFSYNNKELIINETVPNRFSPKSPDKAHLNLHINSLELGDSAVYFCASSQRYGSGANVLTFGAGSRLTVL.